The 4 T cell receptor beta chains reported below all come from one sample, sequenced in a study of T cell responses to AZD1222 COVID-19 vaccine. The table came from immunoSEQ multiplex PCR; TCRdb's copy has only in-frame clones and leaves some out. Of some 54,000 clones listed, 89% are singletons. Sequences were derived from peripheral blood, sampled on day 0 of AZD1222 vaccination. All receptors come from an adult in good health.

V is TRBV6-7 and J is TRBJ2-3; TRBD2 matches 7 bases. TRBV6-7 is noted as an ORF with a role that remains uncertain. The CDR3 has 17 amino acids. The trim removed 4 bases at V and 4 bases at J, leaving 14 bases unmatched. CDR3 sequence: CASSLREWGSPSDTQYF. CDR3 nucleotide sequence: TGTGCCAGCAGTTTGCGGGAGTGGGGGTCCCCCTCAGATACGCAGTATTTT.

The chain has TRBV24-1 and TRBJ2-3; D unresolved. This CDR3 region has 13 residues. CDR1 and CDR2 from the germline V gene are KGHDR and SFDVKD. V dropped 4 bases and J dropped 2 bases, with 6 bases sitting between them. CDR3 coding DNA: TGTGCCACCAGTGACAAAAACACAGATACGCAGTATTTT. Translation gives CATSDKNTDTQYF.

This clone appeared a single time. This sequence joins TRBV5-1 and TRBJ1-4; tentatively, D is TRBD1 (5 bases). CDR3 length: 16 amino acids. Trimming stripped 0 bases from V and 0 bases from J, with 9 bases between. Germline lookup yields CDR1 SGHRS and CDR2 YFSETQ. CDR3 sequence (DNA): TGCGCCAGCAGCTTGGGAGGGACCCCAACTAATGAAAAACTGTTTTTT. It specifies CASSLGGTPTNEKLFF.

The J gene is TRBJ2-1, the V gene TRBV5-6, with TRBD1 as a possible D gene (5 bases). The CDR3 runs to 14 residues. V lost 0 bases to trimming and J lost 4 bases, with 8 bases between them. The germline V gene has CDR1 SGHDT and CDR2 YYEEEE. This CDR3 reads CASSLEGKYNEQFF. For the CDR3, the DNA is TGTGCCAGCAGCTTGGAGGGGAAATACAATGAGCAGTTCTTC.